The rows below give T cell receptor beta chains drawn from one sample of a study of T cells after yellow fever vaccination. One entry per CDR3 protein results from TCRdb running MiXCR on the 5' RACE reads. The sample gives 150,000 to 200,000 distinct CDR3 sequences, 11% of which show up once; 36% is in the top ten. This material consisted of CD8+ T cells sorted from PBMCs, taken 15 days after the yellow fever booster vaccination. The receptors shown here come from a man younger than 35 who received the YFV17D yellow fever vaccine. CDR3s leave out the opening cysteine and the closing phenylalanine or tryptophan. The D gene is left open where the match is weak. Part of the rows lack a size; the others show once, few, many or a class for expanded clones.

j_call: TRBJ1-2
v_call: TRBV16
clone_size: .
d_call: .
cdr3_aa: ASSQSQGANYGYT

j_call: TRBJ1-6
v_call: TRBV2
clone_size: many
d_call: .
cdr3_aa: ASSVVGGPNSPLH

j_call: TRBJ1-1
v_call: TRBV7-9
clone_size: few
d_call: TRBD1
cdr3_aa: ASSYAIQGEGTEAF

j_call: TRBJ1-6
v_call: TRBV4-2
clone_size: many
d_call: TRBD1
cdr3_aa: ASSHVPGTGDSPLH

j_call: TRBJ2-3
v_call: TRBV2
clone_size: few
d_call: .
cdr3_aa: ASSESRATDTQY

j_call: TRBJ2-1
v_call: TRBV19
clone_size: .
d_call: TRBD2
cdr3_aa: ASSMGLVRDEQF

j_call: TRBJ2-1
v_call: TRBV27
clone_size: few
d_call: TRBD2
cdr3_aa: ASSLSSGGYNEQF

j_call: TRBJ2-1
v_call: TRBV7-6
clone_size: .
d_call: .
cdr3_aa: ASSLTGAVGEQF

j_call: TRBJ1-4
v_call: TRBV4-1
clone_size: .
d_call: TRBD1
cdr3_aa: ASSQWTGTGNEKLF

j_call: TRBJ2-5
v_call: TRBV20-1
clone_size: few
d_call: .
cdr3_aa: SARVNGRIQETQY

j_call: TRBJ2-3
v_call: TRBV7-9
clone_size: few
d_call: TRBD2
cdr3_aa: ASRPTSGGATDTQY

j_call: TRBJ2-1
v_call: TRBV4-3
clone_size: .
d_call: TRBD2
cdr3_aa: ASSRESGGAGEQF

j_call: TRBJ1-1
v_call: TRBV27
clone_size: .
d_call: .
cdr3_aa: ASTRIGGGSEAF

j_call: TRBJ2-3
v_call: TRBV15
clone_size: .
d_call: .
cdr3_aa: ATSTGVFGSDTQY

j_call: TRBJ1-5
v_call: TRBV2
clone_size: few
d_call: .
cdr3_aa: ASSEGDLNSNQPQH

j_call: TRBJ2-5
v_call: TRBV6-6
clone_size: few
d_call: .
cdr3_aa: ASSYSLGLRFQETQY

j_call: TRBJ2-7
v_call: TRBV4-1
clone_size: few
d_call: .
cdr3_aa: ASSQESLLIYEQY

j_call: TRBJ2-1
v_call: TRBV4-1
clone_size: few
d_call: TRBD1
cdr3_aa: ASSPRTGAPGVEQF

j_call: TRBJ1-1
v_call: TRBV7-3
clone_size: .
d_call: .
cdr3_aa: ASSSSGAEAF

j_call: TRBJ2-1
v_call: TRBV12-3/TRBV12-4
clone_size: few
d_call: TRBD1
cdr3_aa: ASSFPRGFYNEQF

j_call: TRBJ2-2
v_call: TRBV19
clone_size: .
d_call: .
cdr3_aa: ASSLRATGELF

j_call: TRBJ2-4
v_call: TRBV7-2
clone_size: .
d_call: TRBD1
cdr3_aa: ASSRDRPFLAKNIQY

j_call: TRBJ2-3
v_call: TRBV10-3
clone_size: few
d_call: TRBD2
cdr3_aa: AISESVLGGTDTQY

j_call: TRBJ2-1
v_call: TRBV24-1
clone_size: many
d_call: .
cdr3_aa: ATSEGRWEDEQF

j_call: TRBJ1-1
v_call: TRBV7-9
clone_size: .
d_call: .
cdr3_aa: ASSSRQNTEAF

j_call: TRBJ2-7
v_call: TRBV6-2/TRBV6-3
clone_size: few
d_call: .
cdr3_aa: ASSRTGWAYEQY

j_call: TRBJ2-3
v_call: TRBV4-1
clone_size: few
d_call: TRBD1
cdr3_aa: ASSQDGGWDREPDTQY

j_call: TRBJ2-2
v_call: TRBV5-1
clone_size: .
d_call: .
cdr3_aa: ASSPDFSGTGELF

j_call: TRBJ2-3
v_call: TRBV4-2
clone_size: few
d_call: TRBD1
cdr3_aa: ASSLSQGVLDTQY

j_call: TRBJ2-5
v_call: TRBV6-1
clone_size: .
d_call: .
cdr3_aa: ASKRRETQY

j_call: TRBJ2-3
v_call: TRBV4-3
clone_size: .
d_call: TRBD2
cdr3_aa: ASSQALLAGGQTDTQY

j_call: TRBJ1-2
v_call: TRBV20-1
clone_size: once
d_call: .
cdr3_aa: SARATARGNYGYT

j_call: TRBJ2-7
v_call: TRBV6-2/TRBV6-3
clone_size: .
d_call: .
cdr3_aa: ASSLRGRVYEQY

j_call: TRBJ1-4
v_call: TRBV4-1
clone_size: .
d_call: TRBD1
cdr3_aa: ASSRDDRALSEKLF

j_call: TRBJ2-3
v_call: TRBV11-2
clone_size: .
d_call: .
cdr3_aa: ASSPPGAGTDTQY

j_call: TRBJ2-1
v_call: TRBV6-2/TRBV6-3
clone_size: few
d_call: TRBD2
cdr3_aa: ASSRSGGANEQF